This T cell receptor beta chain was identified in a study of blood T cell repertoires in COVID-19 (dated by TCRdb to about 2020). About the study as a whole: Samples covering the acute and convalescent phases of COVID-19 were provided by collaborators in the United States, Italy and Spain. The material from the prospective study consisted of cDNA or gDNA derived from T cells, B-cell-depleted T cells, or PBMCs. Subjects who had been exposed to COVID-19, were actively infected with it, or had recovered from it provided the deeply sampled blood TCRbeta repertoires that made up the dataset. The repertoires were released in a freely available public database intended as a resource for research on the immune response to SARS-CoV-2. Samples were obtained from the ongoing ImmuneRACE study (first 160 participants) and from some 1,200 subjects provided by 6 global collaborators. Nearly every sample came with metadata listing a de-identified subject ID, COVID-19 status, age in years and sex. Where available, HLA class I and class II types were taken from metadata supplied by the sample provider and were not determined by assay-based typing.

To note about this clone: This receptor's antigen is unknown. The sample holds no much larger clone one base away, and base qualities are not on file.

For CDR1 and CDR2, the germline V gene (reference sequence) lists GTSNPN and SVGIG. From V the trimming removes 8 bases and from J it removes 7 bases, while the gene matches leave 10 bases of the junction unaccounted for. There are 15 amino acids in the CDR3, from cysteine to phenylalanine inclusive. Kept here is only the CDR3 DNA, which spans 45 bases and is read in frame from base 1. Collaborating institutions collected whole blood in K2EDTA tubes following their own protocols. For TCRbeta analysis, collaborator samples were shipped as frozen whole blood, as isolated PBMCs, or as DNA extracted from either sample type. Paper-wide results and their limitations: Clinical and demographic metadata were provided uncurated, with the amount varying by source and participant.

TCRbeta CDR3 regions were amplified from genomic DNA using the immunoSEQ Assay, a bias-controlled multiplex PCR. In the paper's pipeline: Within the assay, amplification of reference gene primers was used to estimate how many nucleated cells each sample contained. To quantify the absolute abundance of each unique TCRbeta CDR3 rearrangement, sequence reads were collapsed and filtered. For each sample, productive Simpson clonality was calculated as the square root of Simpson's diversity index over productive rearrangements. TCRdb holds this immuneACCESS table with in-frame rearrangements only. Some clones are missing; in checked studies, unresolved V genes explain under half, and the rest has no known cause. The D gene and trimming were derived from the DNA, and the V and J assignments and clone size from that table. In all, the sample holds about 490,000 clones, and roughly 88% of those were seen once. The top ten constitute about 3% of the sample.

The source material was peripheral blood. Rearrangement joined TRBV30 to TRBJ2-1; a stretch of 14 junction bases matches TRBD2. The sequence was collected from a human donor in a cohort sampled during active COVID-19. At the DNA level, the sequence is TGTGCCACAGACGGGACTAGCGGGAGAAGGAATGAGCAGTTCTTC. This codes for CATDGTSGRRNEQFF.